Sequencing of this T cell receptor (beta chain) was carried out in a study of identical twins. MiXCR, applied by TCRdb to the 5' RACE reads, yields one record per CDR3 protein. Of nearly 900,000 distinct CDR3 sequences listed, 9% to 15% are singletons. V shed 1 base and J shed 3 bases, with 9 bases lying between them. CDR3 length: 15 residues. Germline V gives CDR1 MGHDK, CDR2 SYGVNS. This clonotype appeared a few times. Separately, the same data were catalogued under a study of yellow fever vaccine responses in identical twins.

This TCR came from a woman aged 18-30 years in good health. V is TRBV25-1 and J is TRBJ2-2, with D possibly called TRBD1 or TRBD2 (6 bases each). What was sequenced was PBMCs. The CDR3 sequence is CASSEFGGDTGELFF. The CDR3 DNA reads TGTGCCAGCAGTGAATTCGGGGGCGACACCGGGGAGCTGTTTTTT.